The 30 T cell receptor beta chains presented below share a single source sample, sequenced in a study of blood T cell repertoires in COVID-19 (dated by TCRdb to 2019 to 2021). Receptor libraries were prepared by the immunoSEQ multiplex PCR assay. The table comes from immuneACCESS by way of TCRdb, which keeps in-frame sequences with V and J called. Part of the clones is missing from these tables; in studies checked, under half for an unresolved V gene and the rest for unknown reasons. This sample gives approximately 250,000 clones in total; approximately 86% of them show up just once. Approximately 14% of the sample lies in the top ten. Material: peripheral blood. These receptors were obtained from a woman aged 70-85 years with COVID-19, enrolled during active disease.

The rearrangement uses TRBV30 and TRBJ2-7, with D possibly being TRBD1 (5 bases). V was trimmed by 6 bases and J by 7 bases, leaving 16 bases between them. The CDR3 sequence is 12 residues long. Germline V lookup: CDR1 GTSNPN, CDR2 SVGIG (reference sequence). The CDR3 loop reads CACPGERGEQYF. The CDR3 region has the DNA TGTGCCTGCCCGGGCGAAAGGGGTGAGCAGTACTTC.

Only one count was recorded for this clone. The chain employs TRBV4-3 and TRBJ2-1; 8 positions agree with TRBD2. The germline V gene has CDR1 LGHNA and CDR2 YSLEER. Trimming removed 3 bases from V and 4 bases from J; junction bases left unmatched: 5. There are 15 residues in the CDR3. CDR3 coding DNA: TGCGCCAGCAGCCAGGTCGGGGGGGATTACAATGAGCAGTTCTTC. Translation: CASSQVGGDYNEQFF.

The chain is built from TRBV9 and TRBJ2-1, with D unresolved. In germline, CDR1 is SGDLS, CDR2 YYNGEE. Trimming removed 0 bases at V and 4 bases at J, with 5 bases between. CDR3 length equals 13 residues. Here the CDR3 reads CASSVGAYNEQFF. CDR3 nucleotide sequence: TGTGCCAGCAGCGTAGGCGCATACAATGAGCAGTTCTTC.

The chain has TRBV19 and TRBJ1-2; 8 nucleotides align to TRBD1. This CDR3 is 17 amino acids long. J lost 0 bases, V lost 5 bases, and 11 bases had no gene match. Germline CDR1 and CDR2: LNHDA and SQIVND (reference sequence). CDR3 coding DNA: TGTGCCAGTAGTCCCCGACCCGGGACAGGCCCTAACTATGGCTACACCTTC. Its translation is CASSPRPGTGPNYGYTF.

The chain combines TRBV30 with TRBJ1-1, with 9 bases identical to TRBD1. The CDR3 is made up of 14 amino acids. From germline, CDR1 is GTSNPN and CDR2 SVGIG (reference sequence). J lost 5 bases, V lost 2 bases, and 6 bases had no gene match. For the CDR3, the DNA is TGTGCCTGGAGTCTGGGACAGGGTATAACTGAAGCTTTCTTT. Its protein is CAWSLGQGITEAFF.

The chain carries TRBV2 and TRBJ2-5, with 13 bases identical to TRBD2. The CDR3 has 15 residues. With 6 bases clipped from V and 4 bases from J, the junction kept 5 bases outside the gene matches. CDR1 and CDR2 (germline): SNHLY, FYNNEI. For the CDR3, the DNA is TGTGCCAGCAGCTGGTGGACTAGCGGGGGAGAGACCCAGTACTTC. It encodes CASSWWTSGGETQYF.

The chain carries TRBV6-5 and TRBJ2-5; TRBD2 is a possible D gene (6 bases). The CDR3 sequence is 16 residues long. Germline loops: CDR1 MNHEY, CDR2 SVGAGI. Trimming shortened V by 2 bases and J by 3 bases, and 16 bases separated the two germline ends. CDR3 in DNA: TGTGCCAGCAGTTACGGGGGACTGCCGGGGGAAGAGACCCAGTACTTC. Its translation: CASSYGGLPGEETQYF.

This clone was observed a single time. The gene calls are TRBV6-2 or TRBV6-3 and TRBJ2-7, with a tentative D call TRBD1 (6 bases). The CDR3 is made up of 15 amino acids. Germline-derived CDR1 and CDR2 are MNHEY and SVGEGT. V was clipped by 0 bases and J by 2 bases, with 11 bases between them. In DNA, the CDR3 is TGTGCCAGCAGTTACTCACCGGACAGTACCTACGAGCAGTACTTC. Translating it yields CASSYSPDSTYEQYF.

V usage is TRBV7-9 and J usage is TRBJ1-3; D not certain. Germline CDR1 SEHNR, CDR2 FQNEAQ (reference sequence). The CDR3 length is 14 residues. The V gene lost 1 base and the J gene lost 4 bases, with 8 bases spanning the gap. The CDR3 coding sequence is TGTGCCAGCAGCTTAGGAGGAGAAGGAAACACCATATATTTT. Translation: CASSLGGEGNTIYF.

The chain is built from TRBV4-3 and TRBJ1-1; TRBD1 matches at 7 bases. The CDR3 contains 15 residues. CDR1 is LGHNA and CDR2 is YSLEER in the germline V gene. After removal of 1 base from V and 10 bases from J, the junction contained 12 bases not matched to a gene. CDR3 DNA sequence: TGCGCCAGCAGCCAAGGGGACAGTTGGTTATCGGGAGCTTTCTTT. Translating it yields CASSQGDSWLSGAFF.

This chain joins TRBV7-2 and TRBJ2-5; 8 bases fit TRBD2. The CDR3 is 14 amino acids. Germline V CDR1 and CDR2: SGHTA, FQGNSA. V lost 7 bases, J lost 4 bases, and 8 bases stayed unmatched. CDR3 DNA: TGTGCCAGCAACCGCGGGGGGTGGGTAGAGACCCAGTACTTC. Its translation: CASNRGGWVETQYF.

This sequence joins TRBV5-4 and TRBJ2-7; 7 nucleotides align to TRBD2. The J segment lost 0 bases and the V segment lost 4 bases, leaving 7 bases of the junction unmatched. The CDR3 covers 15 residues. The germline V gene encodes CDR1 SGHNT and CDR2 YYREEE (reference sequence). CDR3 loop: CASSHASGPSYEQYF. DNA for the CDR3: TGTGCCAGCAGCCACGCTAGCGGCCCCTCCTACGAGCAGTACTTC.

This sequence joins TRBV7-2 and TRBJ1-2; D is unclear. The CDR3 covers 14 residues. The germline gives CDR1 SGHTA, CDR2 FQGNSA. Trimming removed 1 base from V and 8 bases from J, with 14 bases in between. The CDR3 loop reads CASSLGRREGGYTF. The DNA of the CDR3 is TGTGCCAGCAGCTTAGGGCGGAGGGAGGGAGGCTACACCTTC. Together with reference TRBV7-2 and TRBJ1-2, the CDR3 gives the full variable domain: GAGVSQSPSNKVTEKGKDVELRCDPISGHTALYWYRQSLGQGLEFLIYFQGNSAPDKSGLPSDRFSAERTGGSVSTLTIQRTQQEDSAVYLCASSLGRREGGYTFGSGTRLTVV.

The chain is built from TRBV9 and TRBJ1-6; 9 nucleotides align to TRBD1. This CDR3 spans 15 amino acids. V lost 3 bases and J lost 9; bases outside the gene matches: 7. CDR1 is SGDLS, CDR2 YYNGEE, per germline. For the CDR3, the DNA is TGTGCCAGCAGCGCCGAAACAGGGGGCGCTTCACCCCTCCACTTT. Its translation: CASSAETGGASPLHF.

The V call is TRBV10-3, the J call TRBJ1-2, with D maybe TRBD1 (6 bases). V dropped 3 bases and J dropped 3 bases, with 17 bases sitting between them. Germline lookup yields CDR1 ENHRY and CDR2 SYGVKD. The CDR3 contains 16 residues. CDR3 nucleotide sequence: TGTGCCATCAGTGACCATTTGGGACAAGGGGACTATGGCTACACCTTC. Translated, it gives CAISDHLGQGDYGYTF.

The J gene is TRBJ1-2, the V gene TRBV7-9; no definite D call. Trimming took 10 bases from V and 7 from J, leaving 19 bases between them. The germline V gene encodes CDR1 SEHNR and CDR2 FQNEAQ (reference sequence). CDR3 length: 13 amino acids. The CDR3 spells CATHQRDLSGYTF. CDR3 bases: TGTGCCACCCATCAGAGGGATTTGAGTGGCTACACCTTC. Drawing the rest from reference TRBV7-9 and TRBJ1-2, the complete variable domain is DTGVSQNPRHKITKRGQNVTFRCDPISEHNRLYWYRQTLGQGPEFLTYFQNEAQLEKSRLLSDRFSAERPKGSFSTLEIQRTEQGDSAMYLCATHQRDLSGYTFGSGTRLTVV.

This clone appeared a single time. The chain uses TRBV6-2 or TRBV6-3 and TRBJ2-7; maybe TRBD1 (5 bases). The CDR3 extends over 15 amino acids. Germline CDR1 and CDR2: MNHEY and SVGEGT. With 5 bases removed from V and 1 base from J, the gap between germline ends came to 15 bases. The CDR3 region has the DNA TGTGCCAGCAGTCCAGACAGAGACCTGTCCTACGAGCAGTACTTC. Encoded protein: CASSPDRDLSYEQYF.

This clone appeared a single time. V gene TRBV7-2 combines with J gene TRBJ2-3, with 9 bases identical to TRBD2. Trimming at V came to 8 bases and at J to 4 bases, leaving 1 base not matched to a gene. The CDR3 is 12 amino acids. The germline V gene has CDR1 SGHTA and CDR2 FQGNSA. The CDR3 is CASAGGPDTQYF. The DNA for the CDR3 is TGTGCCAGCGCGGGGGGGCCAGATACGCAGTATTTT.

The chain combines TRBV12-5 with TRBJ2-5, with 11 bases aligning to TRBD1. Trimming removed 1 base from V and 6 bases from J; junction bases left unmatched: 10. The CDR3 sequence is 17 residues long. Germline CDR1 reads LGHNT; CDR2 reads FRNRAP. The CDR3 is CASGLAADRGLLKTQYF. The CDR3 bases are TGTGCTAGTGGTTTGGCAGCGGACAGGGGGCTTTTAAAGACCCAGTACTTC.

This sequence joins TRBV30 and TRBJ1-1, with TRBD1 matching over 9 bases. The CDR3 length is 14 residues. V was pared by 3 bases and J by 4 bases, with 6 bases of the junction left unmatched. Germline V CDR1 and CDR2: GTSNPN, SVGIG (reference sequence). This chain's CDR3 is CAWSPGTGRTEAFF. The DNA of the CDR3 is TGTGCCTGGAGCCCAGGGACAGGGCGCACTGAAGCTTTCTTT.

The rearrangement links TRBV4-2 to TRBJ2-3; D is perhaps TRBD1 (5 bases). V lost 4 bases and J 6 bases, leaving 17 bases between the germline ends. In germline, CDR1 is LGHNA, CDR2 YNFKEQ. CDR3 size: 15 residues. CDR3 amino acids: CASSPTRAASDTQYF. CDR3 nucleotide sequence: TGTGCCAGCAGCCCCACCAGGGCCGCTTCGGATACGCAGTATTTT.

The chain uses TRBV29-1 and TRBJ1-5; TRBD1 agrees at 8 bases. Germline-derived CDR1 and CDR2 are SQVTM and ANQGSEA. V shed 8 bases, J shed 3 bases, and the junction held 6 bases outside the gene matches. The CDR3 has 13 amino acids. The CDR3 nucleotides are TGCAGCCCGTGGGACAGGACCAATCAGCCCCAGCATTTT. Translated, it gives CSPWDRTNQPQHF. The variable domain in full, with the rest retrieved from reference TRBV29-1 and TRBJ1-5, is SAVISQKPSRDICQRGTSLTIQCQVDSQVTMMFWYRQQPGQSLTLIATANQGSEATYESGFVIDKFPISRPNLTFSTLTVSNMSPEDSSIYLCSPWDRTNQPQHFGDGTRLSIL.

The gene calls are TRBV4-2 and TRBJ1-4, with 8 bases lining up with TRBD1. CDR1 and CDR2 (germline): LGHNA, YNFKEQ. The trim removed 4 bases at V and 4 bases at J, leaving 2 bases unmatched. The length of the CDR3 is 14 residues. The CDR3: CASSLDRGNEKLFF. CDR3 bases: TGTGCCAGCAGCCTAGACAGGGGTAATGAAAAACTGTTTTTT.

This clone appeared a few times. The chain has TRBV5-8 and TRBJ1-1; D not certain. V was clipped by 2 bases and J by 2 bases, with 10 bases between them. CDR1 is SGHTS and CDR2 is YDEGEE in the germline V gene. CDR3 length equals 14 residues. CDR3 coding DNA: TGTGCCAGCAGCTTCTCGAGTTCCAACACTGAAGCTTTCTTT. This sequence encodes CASSFSSSNTEAFF.

J is TRBJ1-4 and V is TRBV5-8; the D gene is possibly TRBD1 (6 bases). Trimming cost V 0 bases and J 6 bases, with 12 bases left between them. The CDR3 has 15 residues. CDR1 and CDR2 from the germline V gene are SGHTS and YDEGEE. CDR3 nucleotide sequence: TGTGCCAGCAGCTTGGTTTTAGGGGGTCATGAAAAACTGTTTTTT. Translating gives CASSLVLGGHEKLFF.

The gene calls are TRBV4-1 and TRBJ2-3, with D perhaps TRBD1 (5 bases). The V gene's germline CDR1 is MGHRA and CDR2 YSYEKL. Trimming pared 1 base from V and 6 bases from J, leaving 8 bases between. This CDR3 is 13 amino acids long. CDR3 in DNA: TGCGCCAGCAGCCAAGGAAACAGGGATACGCAGTATTTT. As protein: CASSQGNRDTQYF.

The V and J genes are TRBV29-1 and TRBJ2-2; TRBD1 aligns across 7 bases. Germline V gene data show CDR1 as SQVTM and CDR2 as ANQGSEA. Trimming cost V 4 bases and J 3 bases; bases outside gene matches: 2. This CDR3 has 13 amino acids. This CDR3 reads CSVGQGYTGELFF. CDR3 DNA: TGCAGCGTTGGACAGGGTTACACCGGGGAGCTGTTTTTT.

This chain joins TRBV5-1 and TRBJ2-2; unclear D gene. This CDR3 has 15 amino acids. Between the trimmed V and J ends, which lost 1 base and 2 bases, there was a span of 9 bases. Germline V gene sequence: CDR1 SGHRS, CDR2 YFSETQ. CDR3 sequence: CASSLTASNTGELFF. The CDR3 DNA follows: TGCGCCAGCAGCTTGACAGCCTCCAACACCGGGGAGCTGTTTTTT.

The rearrangement joins TRBV18 to TRBJ1-2, with unresolved D. Trimming removed 7 bases at V and 0 bases at J, with 12 bases between. Germline V lookup: CDR1 KGHSH, CDR2 LQKENI. The CDR3 has 14 residues. The DNA for the CDR3 is TGTGCCAGCTGGCCGGGTCTAGCTAACTATGGCTACACCTTC. It is translated as CASWPGLANYGYTF.

The chain employs TRBV3-1 (or the pseudogene TRBV3-2) and TRBJ1-5; D is possibly TRBD1 (5 bases). The CDR3 has 15 residues. The V end was cut by 1 base, the J end by 1 base, with 8 bases between. CDR1 is LGHDT, CDR2 YNNKEL, per germline (reference sequence). The CDR3 region has the DNA TGTGCCAGCAGCCAAGGGGGCCTGAGCAATCAGCCCCAGCATTTT. The encoded protein is CASSQGGLSNQPQHF.